This TCR beta chain was documented in a study of blood T cell repertoires in COVID-19. Across the whole study: Acute-phase and convalescent COVID-19 samples originated in the United States, Italy and Spain. In each case, the material was cDNA or gDNA derived from T cells, B-cell-depleted T cells, or PBMCs.

Methods used by the authors: How many nucleated cells were present was estimated from reference gene primer amplification. Sequencing used immunoSEQ multiplex PCR; TCRdb keeps in-frame clones, though not all of them. The D gene and trimming were derived from the DNA, and the V and J assignments and clone size from that table. The sample holds 140,000 to 150,000 clones, 80% seen once. Trimming stripped 8 bases from V and 6 bases from J, with 11 bases between. Germline values: CDR1 LGHNT, CDR2 FRNRAP. The CDR3 is made up of 12 amino acids. The V call is TRBV12-5, the J call TRBJ1-5; unclear D gene. This sequence originates from a woman between 45 and 65 years old with acute or convalescent COVID-19. The sequencing input was peripheral blood. The CDR3 spells CASMPRGQPQHF. The CDR3 coding sequence is TGTGCTAGTATGCCACGAGGTCAGCCCCAGCATTTT.